This T cell receptor (beta chain) was recorded in a study of OX40 agonist ivuxolimab in advanced cancers. Study background: Every patient in dose escalation had hepatocellular carcinoma, melanoma, renal cell or head and neck cancer.

The CDR3 runs to 12 residues. V was clipped by 10 bases and J by 3 bases, with 9 bases between them. Germline-derived CDR1 and CDR2 are MDHEN and SYDVKM. Data came from immunoSEQ multiplex PCR; TCRdb stores just in-frame clones and leaves some out. The data contain approximately 61,000 clones, approximately 90% of them singletons. Sample: CD4+ or CD8+ T cells sorted from blood, taken in a trial of the OX40 agonist ivuxolimab. The sequence was obtained from an adult with an advanced solid tumor such as melanoma, head and neck, liver or kidney cancer. This chain links TRBV28 with TRBJ2-2; no reliable D call. CDR3 region: CATPAYTGELFF. DNA of the CDR3: TGTGCCACCCCGGCGTACACCGGGGAGCTGTTTTTT.